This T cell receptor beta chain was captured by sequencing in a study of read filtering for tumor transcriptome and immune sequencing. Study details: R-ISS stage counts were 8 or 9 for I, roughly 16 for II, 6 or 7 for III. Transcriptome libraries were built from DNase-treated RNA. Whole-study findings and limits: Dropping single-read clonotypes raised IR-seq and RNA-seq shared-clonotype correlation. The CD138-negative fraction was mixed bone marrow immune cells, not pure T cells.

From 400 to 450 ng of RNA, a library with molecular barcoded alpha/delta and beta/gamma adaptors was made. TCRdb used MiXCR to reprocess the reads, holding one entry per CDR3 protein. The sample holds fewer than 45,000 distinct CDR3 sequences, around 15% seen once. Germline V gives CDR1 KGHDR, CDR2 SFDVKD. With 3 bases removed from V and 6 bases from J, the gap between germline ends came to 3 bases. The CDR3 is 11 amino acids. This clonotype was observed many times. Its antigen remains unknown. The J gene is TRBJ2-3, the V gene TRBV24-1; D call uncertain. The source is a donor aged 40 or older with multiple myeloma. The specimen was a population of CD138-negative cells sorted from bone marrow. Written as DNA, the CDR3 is TGTGCCACCAGTGATCTGGATACGCAGTATTTT. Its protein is CATSDLDTQYF.